These 30 T cell receptor beta chains came from one sample sequenced in a study of control samples from healthy donors and cancer patients. TCRdb keeps only in-frame clones here, not all; method: immunoSEQ multiplex PCR. This table has about 77,000 clones, around 92% appearing once. The specimen was blood. The origin of the receptors is a woman aged 60-70 years in good health.

The chain is built from TRBV19 and TRBJ2-1, with TRBD2 identical over 8 bases. Germline V gene data show CDR1 as LNHDA and CDR2 as SQIVND (reference sequence). With V trimmed by 3 bases and J by 5 bases, 6 bases remained unmatched. CDR3 size: 15 residues. CDR3 coding DNA: TGTGCCAGTAGTATGTGGCTAGCGGGCGACAATGAGCAGTTCTTC. This sequence encodes CASSMWLAGDNEQFF. Complete variable domain (other parts from reference TRBV19 and TRBJ2-1): DGGITQSPKYLFRKEGQNVTLSCEQNLNHDAMYWYRQDPGQGLRLIYYSQIVNDFQKGDIAEGYSVSREKKESFPLTVTSAQKNPTAFYLCASSMWLAGDNEQFFGPGTRLTVL.

The chain links TRBV10-3 to TRBJ1-6; D perhaps matches TRBD1 (5 bases). Germline V gene sequence: CDR1 ENHRY, CDR2 SYGVKD. V dropped 11 bases and J dropped 8 bases, with 13 bases sitting between them. The CDR3 is 12 amino acids. In nucleotides, the CDR3 is TGTGCCGGCGGGGGGGTAGATTCACCCCTCCACTTT. Translated, it gives CAGGGVDSPLHF.

CDR3 DNA sequence: TGTGCCAGCAGTTACGGGACAGGGGTGTCCTACGAGCAGTACTTC. It encodes CASSYGTGVSYEQYF. The chain couples TRBV6-2 or TRBV6-3 to TRBJ2-7; TRBD1 aligns across 10 bases. J was trimmed by 1 base and V by 2 bases; bases with no gene match: 2. Germline V gene lookup returns CDR1 MNHEY and CDR2 SVGEGT. The CDR3 length is 15 residues.

V and J are TRBV28 and TRBJ1-1; TRBD1 is a possible D gene (6 bases). The length of the CDR3 is 13 residues. Germline V CDR1 and CDR2: MDHEN, SYDVKM. Trimming stripped 6 bases from V and 1 base from J, with 9 bases between. CDR3 residues: CASRRTANTEAFF. For the CDR3, the DNA is TGTGCCAGCAGGAGGACAGCGAACACTGAAGCTTTCTTT.

The chain couples TRBV30 to TRBJ2-7; 14 positions match TRBD2. Germline loops: CDR1 GTSNPN, CDR2 SVGIG (reference sequence). The CDR3 is 14 residues long. V trimming: 7 bases; J trimming: 6 bases; junction bases outside the gene matches: 8. CDR3 coding DNA: TGTGCCTTCCGACTAGCGGGAGGGCTCGGCGAGCAGTACTTC. Translation gives CAFRLAGGLGEQYF.

The rearrangement joins TRBV2 to TRBJ2-4; the match to TRBD2 covers 12 bases. There are 16 residues in the CDR3. V lost 1 base and J lost 4; bases outside the gene matches: 2. CDR1 SNHLY and CDR2 FYNNEI come from the germline V gene. The CDR3 DNA reads as TGTGCCAGCAGTGAAGTAGGACTAGCGGGGAAAAACATTCAGTACTTC. Translation gives CASSEVGLAGKNIQYF.

This chain links TRBV9 with TRBJ2-1; 8 bases agree with TRBD1. CDR1 and CDR2 (germline): SGDLS, YYNGEE. The trim removed 3 bases at V and 6 bases at J, leaving 14 bases unmatched. This CDR3 comprises 17 residues. CDR3 DNA: TGTGCCAGCAGCGCCCAAAGGACAGGGAGTATCCCCAATGAGCAGTTCTTC. Its translation: CASSAQRTGSIPNEQFF.

V usage is TRBV27 and J usage is TRBJ1-3, with a tentative D call TRBD1 (5 bases). The germline V and J ends were trimmed by 6 bases and 0 bases, with 9 bases remaining between them. The germline V gene has CDR1 MNHEY and CDR2 SMNVEV (reference sequence). This CDR3 has 14 amino acids. CDR3 coding DNA: TGTGCCAGCAGACAGGCGGACTCTGGAAACACCATATATTTT. Protein sequence: CASRQADSGNTIYF.

The V and J genes are TRBV18 and TRBJ2-2; no firm D call. Per germline, CDR1 KGHSH and CDR2 LQKENI. V lost 2 bases to trimming and J lost 1 base, with 8 bases between them. The CDR3 contains 15 residues. CDR3 coding DNA: TGTGCCAGCTCACCAGCCACAAGGAACACCGGGGAGCTGTTTTTT. Protein product: CASSPATRNTGELFF.

This chain connects TRBV11-1 to TRBJ1-2; D is unresolved. Germline loops: CDR1 SGHAT, CDR2 FQDESV (reference sequence). V lost 4 bases to trimming and J lost 4 bases, with 16 bases between them. There are 15 residues in the CDR3. CDR3 DNA sequence: TGTGCCAGCAGCTCCAGTCTAGGGAGAGCCTATGGCTACACCTTC. Translated, it gives CASSSSLGRAYGYTF.

This chain connects TRBV3-1 (or the pseudogene TRBV3-2) to TRBJ1-2, with TRBD1 identical over 8 bases. Germline CDR1 LGHDT, CDR2 YNNKEL (reference sequence). V lost 1 base, J lost 8 bases, and 6 bases stayed unmatched. This CDR3 spans 14 amino acids. This chain's CDR3 is CASSQADRVEGYTF. CDR3 in DNA: TGTGCCAGCAGCCAAGCGGACAGGGTCGAAGGCTACACCTTC.

The J gene is TRBJ2-1, the V gene TRBV18, with D perhaps TRBD2 (5 bases). Germline CDR1 and CDR2: KGHSH and LQKENI. Trimming shortened V by 2 bases and J by 5 bases, and 7 bases separated the two germline ends. CDR3 size: 13 residues. The CDR3 region is CASSPSEDNEQFF. The CDR3 DNA is TGTGCCAGCTCACCATCGGAGGACAATGAGCAGTTCTTC.

The V call is TRBV7-3, the J call TRBJ2-3, with 10 bases lining up with TRBD2. Per the germline V gene, CDR1 is SGHTA and CDR2 is FQGTGA. After removal of 5 bases from V and 2 bases from J, the junction contained 7 bases not matched to a gene. The CDR3 extends over 16 amino acids. CDR3 sequence (DNA): TGTGCCAGCAGCGCCCGGACTAGCGGCCACACAGATACGCAGTATTTT. It is translated as CASSARTSGHTDTQYF.

The chain is built from TRBV10-2 and TRBJ2-1; 11 nucleotides agree with TRBD2. This CDR3 has 16 amino acids. CDR1 is WSHSY, CDR2 SAAADI, per germline. The trim removed 3 bases at V and 5 bases at J, leaving 6 bases unmatched. CDR3 nucleotides: TGCGCCAGCAGTGAAGCCGGGACTAGCGGCCACAATGAGCAGTTCTTC. Its protein is CASSEAGTSGHNEQFF.

The chain has TRBV7-8 and TRBJ2-2; no definite D call. The germline V gene has CDR1 SGHVS and CDR2 FQNEAQ. The CDR3 sequence is 15 residues long. The V and J ends lost 0 bases and 0 bases respectively, with 5 bases between them. CDR3 amino acids: CASSLAVTNTGELFF. The CDR3 DNA sequence: TGTGCCAGCAGCTTAGCAGTTACGAACACCGGGGAGCTGTTTTTT.

The chain uses TRBV7-2 and TRBJ2-1, with 9 positions matching TRBD2. V gave up 1 base and J gave up 4 bases; unmatched junction bases: 8. This CDR3 region has 17 residues. Germline loops: CDR1 SGHTA, CDR2 FQGNSA. The CDR3 loop reads CASSLVPRAGGYNEQFF. The CDR3 DNA follows: TGTGCCAGCAGCTTAGTCCCAAGAGCGGGAGGATACAATGAGCAGTTCTTC.

The V gene is TRBV5-1, the J gene TRBJ2-1, with 7 bases aligning to TRBD2. In germline, CDR1 is SGHRS, CDR2 YFSETQ. CDR3 length: 14 amino acids. V shed 5 bases and J 5 bases; nucleotides not matched to a gene: 7. CDR3 DNA: TGCGCCAGCAGGAGACGGGAGGTAGACAATGAGCAGTTCTTC. Translating it yields CASRRREVDNEQFF.

The V gene is TRBV18, the J gene TRBJ2-1; a possible D gene is TRBD2 (5 bases). Germline V gives CDR1 KGHSH, CDR2 LQKENI. Trimming removed 5 bases at V and 5 bases at J, with 19 bases between. This CDR3 is built from 16 residues. The CDR3 nucleotides read TGTGCCAGCTCAAATTTCTTCTCACGGGGAAACAATGAGCAGTTCTTC. This translates into CASSNFFSRGNNEQFF.

The chain couples TRBV19 to TRBJ1-5, with 9 bases identical to TRBD1. CDR1 is LNHDA, CDR2 SQIVND, per germline (reference sequence). This CDR3 is 18 amino acids long. V shed 5 bases, J shed 3 bases, and the junction held 14 bases outside the gene matches. DNA of the CDR3: TGTGCCAGTAGTGACGAACCGGGACAGGGATGGAACAATCAGCCCCAGCATTTT. Translated, it gives CASSDEPGQGWNNQPQHF.

The V and J genes are TRBV4-1 and TRBJ1-6, with 11 bases lining up with TRBD1. This CDR3 contains 15 residues. V lost 1 base and J lost 10; bases outside the gene matches: 3. Germline V gives CDR1 MGHRA, CDR2 YSYEKL. In nucleotides, the CDR3 is TGCGCCAGCAGCCAAGTGGGACAGGGGGAGTCACCCCTCCACTTT. Amino acid sequence: CASSQVGQGESPLHF.

The rearrangement joins TRBV7-3 to TRBJ2-1; D unresolved. Between the trimmed V and J ends, which lost 5 bases and 7 bases, there was a span of 18 bases. The CDR3 has 15 amino acids. The germline CDR1 and CDR2 sequences are SGHTA and FQGTGA. CDR3 protein: CASSPRSSVRNEQFF. CDR3 coding DNA: TGTGCCAGCAGCCCCAGGAGTTCAGTACGGAATGAGCAGTTCTTC.

The chain is built from TRBV5-1 and TRBJ2-7, with D uncertain. The CDR3 runs 13 residues. Germline V gene sequence: CDR1 SGHRS, CDR2 YFSETQ. The V gene lost 5 bases and the J gene lost 3 bases, with 12 bases spanning the gap. CDR3 protein: CASSKGNNYEQYF. The CDR3 DNA sequence: TGCGCCAGCAGTAAGGGAAATAACTACGAGCAGTACTTC.

The chain links TRBV27 to TRBJ2-1, with D possibly being TRBD2 (6 bases). The V gene's germline CDR1 is MNHEY and CDR2 SMNVEV (reference sequence). The CDR3 extends over 15 amino acids. V was cut by 2 bases and J by 4 bases, with 12 bases left in between. The CDR3 region is CASSLGASDYNEQFF. DNA of the CDR3: TGTGCCAGCAGTTTAGGGGCTAGCGATTACAATGAGCAGTTCTTC.

The rearrangement uses TRBV6-1 and TRBJ1-5; D gene unclear. Germline assignment: CDR1 MNHNS and CDR2 SASEGT. The CDR3 is made up of 16 amino acids. Trimming shortened V by 1 base and J by 1 base, and 11 bases separated the two germline ends. The CDR3 loop reads CASSEGRFESNQPQHF. The CDR3 bases are TGTGCCAGCAGTGAAGGCAGGTTTGAGAGCAATCAGCCCCAGCATTTT.

The V call is TRBV5-1, the J call TRBJ2-1; D might be TRBD1 or TRBD2, each matching 6 bases. CDR1 SGHRS and CDR2 YFSETQ come from the germline V gene. This CDR3 is 15 amino acids long. V lost 3 bases and J lost 1, with 11 bases in between. DNA of the CDR3: TGCGCCAGCAGCTCAGGAGGGGGTTCCTACAATGAGCAGTTCTTC. Translated, it gives CASSSGGGSYNEQFF.

This clone appeared a few times. The chain carries TRBV6-1 and TRBJ1-2; TRBD1 matches 7 bases. This CDR3 is 14 amino acids long. J lost 3 bases, V lost 3 bases, and 4 bases had no gene match. Germline V gene sequence: CDR1 MNHNS, CDR2 SASEGT. The CDR3 loop reads CASSDQGGYYGYTF. Here the CDR3 DNA reads TGTGCCAGCAGTGACCAAGGGGGCTACTATGGCTACACCTTC.

The gene calls are TRBV5-1 and TRBJ1-4; no clear D gene. V lost 2 bases to trimming and J lost 8 bases, with 10 bases between them. There are 13 residues in the CDR3. Per germline, CDR1 SGHRS and CDR2 YFSETQ. DNA for the CDR3: TGCGCCAGCAGCTTTGAAGGGCCGGAAAAACTGTTTTTT. Residues: CASSFEGPEKLFF. The complete variable domain, with remaining parts taken from reference TRBV5-1 and TRBJ1-4, reads KAGVTQTPRYLIKTRGQQVTLSCSPISGHRSVSWYQQTPGQGLQFLFEYFSETQRNKGNFPGRFSGRQFSNSRSEMNVSTLELGDSALYLCASSFEGPEKLFFGSGTQLSVL.

This clone came up once. The genes are TRBV5-1 and TRBJ2-5; D remains ambiguous. There are 18 residues in the CDR3. V lost 0 bases, J lost 1 base, and 19 bases lay in between. CDR1 and CDR2 from the germline V gene are SGHRS and YFSETQ. Here the CDR3 DNA reads TGCGCCAGCAGCTTGGCTGGTGGGCGCTCCGCAATCCAAGAGACCCAGTACTTC. This gives the protein CASSLAGGRSAIQETQYF.

The chain links TRBV30 to TRBJ2-2; 8 bases are a match to TRBD2. Germline values: CDR1 GTSNPN, CDR2 SVGIG (reference sequence). The CDR3 totals 19 residues. The ends lost 0 bases at V and 1 base at J; junction bases unmatched: 13. Written as DNA, the CDR3 is TGTGCCTGGAGTGTATATAGGACGTCCACTAGCGGGAACACCGGGGAGCTGTTTTTT. The encoded protein is CAWSVYRTSTSGNTGELFF. The complete variable domain, with remaining parts taken from reference TRBV30 and TRBJ2-2, reads SQTIHQWPATLVQPVGSPLSLECTVEGTSNPNLYWYRQAAGRGLQLLFYSVGIGQISSEVPQNLSASRPQDRQFILSSKKLLLSDSGFYLCAWSVYRTSTSGNTGELFFGEGSRLTVL.

This clone came up once. The rearrangement uses TRBV11-1 and TRBJ1-1; D ambiguous. Trimming took off 10 bases at V and 1 base at J, with 7 bases between the two ends. Germline CDR1 is SGHAT and CDR2 is FQDESV (reference sequence). The CDR3 spans 11 residues. The CDR3 here is CATRTNTEAFF. As DNA, the CDR3 is TGTGCCACCCGGACGAACACTGAAGCTTTCTTT.